The rows below give T cell receptor beta chains drawn from one sample of a study of CD8+CD57+ T cells in acquired aplastic anemia. MiXCR, run by TCRdb on the reads, gives a single entry per CDR3 protein. The data show 80,000 to 100,000 distinct CDR3 sequences, around 68% seen once. The material sequenced was sorted CD4+, CD8+, or CD8+CD57+ T cells (not recorded which) from PBMCs. The receptor source for this set is a human donor with aplastic anemia. Each CDR3 is given with its conserved first and last residue. D genes are given only for firm matches. Some rows mark clone size as missing; the rest say once, few, many or name a class of expanded clone.

>16|TRBJ1-2|TRBV24-1|.|few
CATSDLGRGHLYGYTF
TGTGCCACCAGTGATTTGGGCAGGGGCCACCTCTATGGCTACACCTTC
>16|TRBJ1-5|TRBV20-1|TRBD1|few
CSARALQGAGNQPQHF
TGCAGTGCTAGAGCCCTGCAGGGGGCCGGCAATCAGCCCCAGCATTTT
>14|TRBJ1-4|TRBV6-1|TRBD1|many
CASIPGQGNEKLFF
TGTGCCAGCATACCGGGACAGGGTAATGAAAAACTGTTTTTT
>13|TRBJ1-4|TRBV7-9|.|many
CAGGPDGNEKLFF
TGTGCCGGGGGCCCAGACGGTAATGAAAAACTGTTTTTT
>12|TRBJ2-7|TRBV30|TRBD1|.
CAWGTVNYEQYF
TGTGCCTGGGGGACAGTAAACTACGAGCAGTACTTC
>14|TRBJ2-2|TRBV29-1|TRBD1|.
CSGTTGGASGELFF
TGCAGCGGTACCACAGGGGGCGCAAGCGGGGAGCTGTTTTTT
>15|TRBJ2-1|TRBV20-1|.|.
CSASGRQTNYNEQFF
TGCAGTGCTAGCGGTCGACAGACAAACTACAATGAGCAGTTCTTC
>16|TRBJ1-2|TRBV9|TRBD1|many
CASSVGGDRVSYGYTF
TGTGCCAGCAGCGTAGGAGGGGACAGGGTATCCTATGGCTACACCTTC
>12|TRBJ1-1|TRBV3-1|.|many
CASSARLDRAFF
TGTGCCAGCAGCGCCCGACTGGATCGAGCTTTCTTT
>16|TRBJ2-7|TRBV20-1|TRBD2|.
CSASGLVRGATYEQYF
TGCAGTGCTAGCGGACTAGTTCGAGGGGCAACCTACGAGCAGTACTTC
>15|TRBJ2-3|TRBV10-3|TRBD2|few
CAISDLAGEADTQYF
TGTGCCATCAGTGATCTAGCGGGAGAGGCGGATACGCAGTATTTT
>14|TRBJ1-1|TRBV19|.|.
CASSLGQINTEAFF
TGTGCCAGTAGTCTCGGACAGATTAACACTGAAGCTTTCTTT
>11|TRBJ2-7|TRBV15|.|.
CATSSRYEQYF
TGTGCCACCAGCTCACGTTACGAGCAGTACTTC
>14|TRBJ2-5|TRBV10-2|.|.
CASSEFAGQETQYF
TGCGCCAGCAGTGAGTTCGCGGGTCAAGAGACCCAGTACTTC
>13|TRBJ1-1|TRBV2|.|.
CASPRGARTEAFF
TGTGCCAGCCCCCGGGGGGCACGGACTGAAGCTTTCTTT